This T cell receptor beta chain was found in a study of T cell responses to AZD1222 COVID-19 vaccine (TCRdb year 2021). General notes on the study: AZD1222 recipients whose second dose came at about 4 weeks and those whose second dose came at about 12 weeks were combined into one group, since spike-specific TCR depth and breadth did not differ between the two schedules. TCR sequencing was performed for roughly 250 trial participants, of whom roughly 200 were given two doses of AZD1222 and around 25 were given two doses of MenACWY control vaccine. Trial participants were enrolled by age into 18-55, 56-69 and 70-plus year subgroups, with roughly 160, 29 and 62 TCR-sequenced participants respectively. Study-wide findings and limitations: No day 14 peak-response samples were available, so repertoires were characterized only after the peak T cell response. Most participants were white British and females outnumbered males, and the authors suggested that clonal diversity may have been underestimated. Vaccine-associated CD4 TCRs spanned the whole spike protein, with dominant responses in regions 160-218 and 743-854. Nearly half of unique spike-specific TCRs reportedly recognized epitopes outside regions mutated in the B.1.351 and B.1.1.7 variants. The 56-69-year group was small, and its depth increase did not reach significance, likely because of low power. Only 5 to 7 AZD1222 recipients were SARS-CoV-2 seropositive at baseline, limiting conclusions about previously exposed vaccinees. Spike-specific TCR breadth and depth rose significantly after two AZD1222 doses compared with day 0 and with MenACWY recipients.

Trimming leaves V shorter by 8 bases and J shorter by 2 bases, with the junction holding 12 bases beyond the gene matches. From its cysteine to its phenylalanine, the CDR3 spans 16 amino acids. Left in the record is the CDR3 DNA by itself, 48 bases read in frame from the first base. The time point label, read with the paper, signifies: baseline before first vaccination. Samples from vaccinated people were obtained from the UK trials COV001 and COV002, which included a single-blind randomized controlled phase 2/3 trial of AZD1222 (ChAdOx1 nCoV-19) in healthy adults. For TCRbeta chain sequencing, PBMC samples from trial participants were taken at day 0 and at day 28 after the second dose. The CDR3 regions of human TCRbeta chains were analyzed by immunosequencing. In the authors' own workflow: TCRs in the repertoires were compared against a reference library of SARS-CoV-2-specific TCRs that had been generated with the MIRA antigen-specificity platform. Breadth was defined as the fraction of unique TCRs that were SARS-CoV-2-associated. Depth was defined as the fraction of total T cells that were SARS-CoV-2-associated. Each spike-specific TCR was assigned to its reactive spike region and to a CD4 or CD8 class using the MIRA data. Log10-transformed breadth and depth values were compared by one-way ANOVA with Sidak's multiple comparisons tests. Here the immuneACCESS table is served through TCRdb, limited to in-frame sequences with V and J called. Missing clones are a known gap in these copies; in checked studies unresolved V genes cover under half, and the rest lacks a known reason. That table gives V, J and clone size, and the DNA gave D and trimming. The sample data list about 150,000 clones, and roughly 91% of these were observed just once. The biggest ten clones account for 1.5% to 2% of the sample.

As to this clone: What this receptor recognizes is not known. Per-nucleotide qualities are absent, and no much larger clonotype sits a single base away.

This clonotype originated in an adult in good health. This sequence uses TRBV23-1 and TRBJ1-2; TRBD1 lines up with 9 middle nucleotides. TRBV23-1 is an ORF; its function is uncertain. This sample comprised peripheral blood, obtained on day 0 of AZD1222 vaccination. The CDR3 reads CASCPGTGTSNYGYTF. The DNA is TGCGCCAGCTGCCCCGGGACAGGGACCAGCAACTATGGCTACACCTTC.